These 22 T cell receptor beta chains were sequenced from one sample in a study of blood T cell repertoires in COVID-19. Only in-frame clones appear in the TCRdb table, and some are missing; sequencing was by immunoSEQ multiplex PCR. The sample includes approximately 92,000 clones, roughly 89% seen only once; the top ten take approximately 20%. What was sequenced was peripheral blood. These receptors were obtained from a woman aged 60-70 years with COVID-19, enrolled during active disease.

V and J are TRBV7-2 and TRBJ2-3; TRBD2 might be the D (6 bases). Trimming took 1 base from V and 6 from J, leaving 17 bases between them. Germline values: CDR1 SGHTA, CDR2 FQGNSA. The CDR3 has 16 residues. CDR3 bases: TGTGCCAGCAGCTTAGGGAATGGCGGGGTGGGGGATACGCAGTATTTT. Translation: CASSLGNGGVGDTQYF.

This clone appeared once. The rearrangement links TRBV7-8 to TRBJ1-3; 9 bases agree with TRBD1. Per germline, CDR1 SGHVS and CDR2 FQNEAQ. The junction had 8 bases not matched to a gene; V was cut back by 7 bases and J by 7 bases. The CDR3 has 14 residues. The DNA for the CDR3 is TGTGCCAGCACCAAGGGACAGGGAGCGAACACCATATATTTT. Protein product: CASTKGQGANTIYF. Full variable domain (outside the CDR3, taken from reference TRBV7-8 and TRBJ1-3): GAGVSQSPRYKVAKRGQDVALRCDPISGHVSLFWYQQALGQGPEFLTYFQNEAQLDKSGLPSDRFFAERPEGSVSTLKIQRTQQEDSAVYLCASTKGQGANTIYFGEGSWLTVV.

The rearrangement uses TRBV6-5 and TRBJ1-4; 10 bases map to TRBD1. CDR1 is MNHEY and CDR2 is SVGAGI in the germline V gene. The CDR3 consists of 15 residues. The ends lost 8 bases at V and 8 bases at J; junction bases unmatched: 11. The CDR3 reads CASGLGQGVSEKLFF. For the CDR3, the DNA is TGTGCCAGCGGCCTAGGACAGGGGGTTAGCGAAAAACTGTTTTTT.

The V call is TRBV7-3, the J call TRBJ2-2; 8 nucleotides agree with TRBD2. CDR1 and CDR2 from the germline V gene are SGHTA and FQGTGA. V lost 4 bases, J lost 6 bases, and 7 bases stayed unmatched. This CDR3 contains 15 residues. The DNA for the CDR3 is TGTGCCAGCAGCTCGTCGGGGGGGCTCGCCGGGGAGCTGTTTTTT. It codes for CASSSSGGLAGELFF.

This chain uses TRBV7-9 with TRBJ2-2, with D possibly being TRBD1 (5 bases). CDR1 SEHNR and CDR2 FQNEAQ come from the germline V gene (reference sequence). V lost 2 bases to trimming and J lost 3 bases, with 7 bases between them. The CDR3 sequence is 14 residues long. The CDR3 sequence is CASSLMTDTGELFF. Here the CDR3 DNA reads TGTGCCAGCAGCTTAATGACAGACACCGGGGAGCTGTTTTTT.

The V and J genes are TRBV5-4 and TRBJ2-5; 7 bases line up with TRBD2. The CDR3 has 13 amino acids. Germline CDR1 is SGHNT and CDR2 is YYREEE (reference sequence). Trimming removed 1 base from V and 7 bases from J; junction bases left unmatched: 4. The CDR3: CASSLTREGTQYF. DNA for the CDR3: TGTGCCAGCAGCTTGACGAGGGAGGGGACCCAGTACTTC.

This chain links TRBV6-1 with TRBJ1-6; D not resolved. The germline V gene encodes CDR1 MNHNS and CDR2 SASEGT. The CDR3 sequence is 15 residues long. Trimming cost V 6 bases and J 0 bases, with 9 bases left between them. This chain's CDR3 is CASSRGSSYNSPLHF. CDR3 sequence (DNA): TGTGCCAGCAGCCGAGGGAGCTCCTATAATTCACCCCTCCACTTT.

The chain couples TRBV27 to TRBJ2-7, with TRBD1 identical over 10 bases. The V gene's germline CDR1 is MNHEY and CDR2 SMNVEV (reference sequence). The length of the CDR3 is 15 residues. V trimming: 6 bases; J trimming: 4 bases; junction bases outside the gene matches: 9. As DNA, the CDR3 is TGTGCCAGCAGCCACCTGACAGGGGGCGAATACGAGCAGTACTTC. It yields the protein CASSHLTGGEYEQYF.

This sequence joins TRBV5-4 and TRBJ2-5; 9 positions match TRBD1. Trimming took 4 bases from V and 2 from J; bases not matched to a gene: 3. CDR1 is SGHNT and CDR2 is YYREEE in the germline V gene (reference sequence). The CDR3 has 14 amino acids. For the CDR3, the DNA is TGTGCCAGCAGCCAACAGGGGGCTCAAGAGACCCAGTACTTC. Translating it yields CASSQQGAQETQYF.

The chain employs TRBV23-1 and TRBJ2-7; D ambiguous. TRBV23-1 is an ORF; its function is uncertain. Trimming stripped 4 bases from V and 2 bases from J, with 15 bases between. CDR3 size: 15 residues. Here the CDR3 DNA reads TGCGCCAGCAGTCGCGGCCCGATGCAAACCTACGAGCAGTACTTC. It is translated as CASSRGPMQTYEQYF.

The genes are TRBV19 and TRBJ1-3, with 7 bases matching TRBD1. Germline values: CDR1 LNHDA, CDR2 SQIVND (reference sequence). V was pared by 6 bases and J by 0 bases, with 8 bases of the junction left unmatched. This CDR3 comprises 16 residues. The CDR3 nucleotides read TGTGCCAGTAGAGACAGACAGGGCGACTCTGGAAACACCATATATTTT. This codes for CASRDRQGDSGNTIYF.

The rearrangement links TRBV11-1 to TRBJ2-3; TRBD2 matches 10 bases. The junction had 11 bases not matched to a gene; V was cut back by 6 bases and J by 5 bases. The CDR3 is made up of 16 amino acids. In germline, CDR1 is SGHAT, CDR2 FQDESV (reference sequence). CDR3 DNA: TGTGCCAGCAGTACTCGGCAAGGACTAGCGGTAGATACGCAGTATTTT. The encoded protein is CASSTRQGLAVDTQYF. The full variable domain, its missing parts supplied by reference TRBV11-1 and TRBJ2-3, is EAEVAQSPRYKITEKSQAVAFWCDPISGHATLYWYRQILGQGPELLVQFQDESVVDDSQLPKDRFSAERLKGVDSTLKIQPAELGDSAMYLCASSTRQGLAVDTQYFGPGTRLTVL.

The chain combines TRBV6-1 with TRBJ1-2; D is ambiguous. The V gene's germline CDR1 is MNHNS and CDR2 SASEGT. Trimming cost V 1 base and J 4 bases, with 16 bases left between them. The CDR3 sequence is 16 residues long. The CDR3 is CASSEGGGFLSYGYTF. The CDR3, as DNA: TGTGCCAGCAGTGAAGGTGGAGGGTTCTTGAGCTATGGCTACACCTTC.

The CDR3 sequence is CASSLVRNTEAFF. DNA of the CDR3: TGTGCCAGCAGCTTGGTCCGGAACACTGAAGCTTTCTTT. The chain joins TRBV5-4 to TRBJ1-1; no definite D call. This CDR3 region has 13 residues. Germline CDR1 is SGHNT and CDR2 is YYREEE (reference sequence). V was clipped by 0 bases and J by 1 base, with 4 bases between them.

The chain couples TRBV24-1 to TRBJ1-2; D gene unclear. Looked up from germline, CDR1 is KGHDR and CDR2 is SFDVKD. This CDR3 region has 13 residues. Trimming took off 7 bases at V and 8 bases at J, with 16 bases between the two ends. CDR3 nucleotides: TGTGCCACCAGCCACTCACCGGGTGTCGGCTACACCTTC. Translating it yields CATSHSPGVGYTF.

The CDR3 loop is CASSPGQISRGGYTF. The CDR3 nucleotides are TGTGCCAGCAGCCCCGGGCAGATCTCTAGGGGTGGCTACACCTTC. This chain joins TRBV9 and TRBJ1-2, with D maybe TRBD1 (5 bases). Trimming pared 4 bases from V and 7 bases from J, leaving 20 bases between. Germline V gene data show CDR1 as SGDLS and CDR2 as YYNGEE. The CDR3 runs 15 residues. The variable domain in full, with the rest retrieved from reference TRBV9 and TRBJ1-2, is DSGVTQTPKHLITATGQRVTLRCSPRSGDLSVYWYQQSLDQGLQFLIQYYNGEERAKGNILERFSAQQFPDLHSELNLSSLELGDSALYFCASSPGQISRGGYTFGSGTRLTVV.

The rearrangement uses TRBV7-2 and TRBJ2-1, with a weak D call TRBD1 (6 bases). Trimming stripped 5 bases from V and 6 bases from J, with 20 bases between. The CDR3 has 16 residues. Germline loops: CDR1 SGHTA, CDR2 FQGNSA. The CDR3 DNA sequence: TGTGCCAGCAGCCTCGCGTCAGGGCTAGGGGGCAATGAGCAGTTCTTC. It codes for CASSLASGLGGNEQFF.

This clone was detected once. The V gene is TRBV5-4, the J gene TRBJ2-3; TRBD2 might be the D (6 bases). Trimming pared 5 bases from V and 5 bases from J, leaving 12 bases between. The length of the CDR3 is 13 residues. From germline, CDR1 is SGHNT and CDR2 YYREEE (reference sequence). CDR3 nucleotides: TGTGCCAGCAGTGGGGGGATGGGAGATACGCAGTATTTT. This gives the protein CASSGGMGDTQYF.

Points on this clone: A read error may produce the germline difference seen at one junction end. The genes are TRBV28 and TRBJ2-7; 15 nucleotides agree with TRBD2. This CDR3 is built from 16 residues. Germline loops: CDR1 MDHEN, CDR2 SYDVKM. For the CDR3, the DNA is TGTGCCAGCAGTTTAGGACTAGCGGGGGGGTTGTACGAGCGGTACTTC. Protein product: CASSLGLAGGLYERYF.

The CDR3 coding sequence is TGTGCCAGCAGTTACTGGACAGCTAATGAAAAACTGTTTTTT. Residues: CASSYWTANEKLFF. The genes are TRBV2 and TRBJ1-4; tentative D call: TRBD1 (6 bases). The CDR3 consists of 14 residues. V lost 5 bases and J 3 bases, leaving 10 bases between the germline ends. Germline V lookup: CDR1 SNHLY, CDR2 FYNNEI.

The CDR3 loop reads CASSRASPGQEAFF. The DNA of the CDR3 is TGTGCCAGCAGTAGGGCCAGTCCCGGACAGGAAGCTTTCTTT. The rearrangement links TRBV27 to TRBJ1-1; a possible D gene is TRBD1 (6 bases). The CDR3 is 14 amino acids. Germline CDR1 reads MNHEY; CDR2 reads SMNVEV (reference sequence). V dropped 5 bases and J dropped 8 bases, with 18 bases sitting between them.

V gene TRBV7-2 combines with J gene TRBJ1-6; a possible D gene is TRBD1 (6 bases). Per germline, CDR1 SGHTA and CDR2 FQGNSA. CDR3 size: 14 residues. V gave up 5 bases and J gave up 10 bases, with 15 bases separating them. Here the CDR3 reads CASSRTAHGSPLHF. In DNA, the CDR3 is TGTGCCAGCAGCCGGACAGCCCATGGATCACCCCTCCACTTT.